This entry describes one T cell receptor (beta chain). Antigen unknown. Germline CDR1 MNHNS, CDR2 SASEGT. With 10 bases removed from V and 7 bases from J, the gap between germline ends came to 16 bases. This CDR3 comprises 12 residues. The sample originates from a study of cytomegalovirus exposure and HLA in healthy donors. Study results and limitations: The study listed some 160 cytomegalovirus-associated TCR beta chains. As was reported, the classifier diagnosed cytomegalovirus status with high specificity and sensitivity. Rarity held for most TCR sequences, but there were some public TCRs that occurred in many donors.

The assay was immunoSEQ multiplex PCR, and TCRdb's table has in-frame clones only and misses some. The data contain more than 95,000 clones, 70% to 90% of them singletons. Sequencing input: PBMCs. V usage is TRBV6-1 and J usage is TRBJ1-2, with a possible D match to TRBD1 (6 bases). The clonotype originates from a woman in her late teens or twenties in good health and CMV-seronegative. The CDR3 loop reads CATTEFRGGYTF. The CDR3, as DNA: TGTGCCACCACGGAGTTCAGGGGTGGCTACACCTTC.